Below are 8 T cell receptor beta chains sequenced from a single sample in a study of technical replicates of blood from a handful of donors. Sequenced by immunoSEQ multiplex PCR; TCRdb stores in-frame clones only, minus some. The sample records tens of thousands of clones, under 95% being singletons. The sample comprised T cells isolated from PBMCs. The receptors stem from a human donor in good health.

The rearrangement links TRBV5-4 to TRBJ2-3; TRBD2 agrees at 9 bases. The CDR3 has 14 residues. Unmatched junction bases numbered 4, after V lost 4 bases and J lost 4 bases. Germline V gene data show CDR1 as SGHNT and CDR2 as YYREEE (reference sequence). The CDR3 spells CASSNGTSPDTQYF. DNA of the CDR3: TGTGCCAGCAGCAATGGGACTAGCCCAGATACGCAGTATTTT.

This chain joins TRBV4-2 and TRBJ1-6; weak D call: TRBD1 (6 bases). Germline values: CDR1 LGHNA, CDR2 YNFKEQ. V was pared by 1 base and J by 8 bases, with 12 bases between. This CDR3 is 15 amino acids long. The CDR3 bases are TGTGCCAGCAGCCAAGTGTTACAGGGTTATTCACCCCTCCACTTT. It codes for CASSQVLQGYSPLHF.

This sequence joins TRBV9 and TRBJ2-3; TRBD1 aligns across 9 bases. Germline V CDR1 and CDR2: SGDLS, YYNGEE. V shed 4 bases and J 5 bases; nucleotides not matched to a gene: 11. This CDR3 region has 16 residues. In DNA form, the CDR3 reads TGTGCCAGCAGCTCCTCACGGGACAGGGAGGAAGATACGCAGTATTTT. Translated: CASSSSRDREEDTQYF.

The genes are TRBV19 and TRBJ1-1; TRBD1 agrees at 7 bases. CDR1 and CDR2 from the germline V gene are LNHDA and SQIVND (reference sequence). The V segment lost 5 bases and the J segment 1 base; nucleotides outside the gene matches: 10. The CDR3 extends over 16 amino acids. CDR3: CASSVMMGQRNTEAFF. CDR3 in DNA: TGTGCCAGTAGTGTGATGATGGGACAGAGGAACACTGAAGCTTTCTTT.

The chain uses TRBV9 and TRBJ2-7; 10 nucleotides match TRBD2. Trimming cost V 1 base and J 6 bases; bases outside gene matches: 10. The CDR3 sequence is 16 residues long. CDR1 and CDR2 from the germline V gene are SGDLS and YYNGEE. The CDR3 DNA is TGTGCCAGCAGCGTACTAGCGGGGGCCGGCCAGGGCGAGCAGTACTTC. Its protein is CASSVLAGAGQGEQYF. The whole variable domain, remainder taken from reference TRBV9 and TRBJ2-7, is DSGVTQTPKHLITATGQRVTLRCSPRSGDLSVYWYQQSLDQGLQFLIQYYNGEERAKGNILERFSAQQFPDLHSELNLSSLELGDSALYFCASSVLAGAGQGEQYFGPGTRLTVT.

This clone has only one observation. This chain links TRBV19 with TRBJ1-2; 7 nucleotides agree with TRBD1. Looked up from germline, CDR1 is LNHDA and CDR2 is SQIVND (reference sequence). The CDR3 is 16 amino acids. The V and J ends lost 5 bases and 0 bases, in that order; junction bases with no gene match: 9. The CDR3 region has the DNA TGTGCCAGTAGTGACCGACAGGGTAGTGCTAACTATGGCTACACCTTC. This translates into CASSDRQGSANYGYTF.

The rearrangement joins TRBV5-1 to TRBJ1-4; 9 bases agree with TRBD1. The CDR3 totals 15 residues. V dropped 4 bases and J dropped 8; count of bases not matched to a gene: 9. From germline, CDR1 is SGHRS and CDR2 YFSETQ. DNA for the CDR3: TGCGCCAGCAGCGGGACAGGGAATTTAGGAGAAAAACTGTTTTTT. As protein: CASSGTGNLGEKLFF.

This chain connects TRBV5-1 to TRBJ2-7, with TRBD2 matching over 7 bases. Germline V gene sequence: CDR1 SGHRS, CDR2 YFSETQ. This CDR3 region has 17 residues. The J segment lost 0 bases and the V segment lost 6 bases, leaving 15 bases of the junction unmatched. In DNA, the CDR3 is TGCGCCAGCAACCCTCGCGCGGGGGACTGGAGCTCCTACGAGCAGTACTTC. Its protein is CASNPRAGDWSSYEQYF.